This T cell receptor beta chain originates from a study of breast tumors, draining lymph nodes, adjacent tissues. Study-level points and caveats: Tumors had less TCR diversity than lymph nodes, more than nontumor tissue. Data only fit, rather than demonstrated, lymph node origin of most tumor T cells. Tumor and nontumor repertoires were significantly more similar in luminal-like than in basal-like breast cancer.

The lymph nodes were axillary draining lymph nodes from breast cancer patients. TCRdb re-analysed the multiplex PCR reads in MiXCR, keeping a single row per CDR3 protein. The table lists 90,000 to 120,000 distinct CDR3 sequences, around 21% of them singletons. The length of the CDR3 is 12 residues. Germline V gives CDR1 SGHRS, CDR2 YFSETQ. V lost 2 bases and J 4 bases, leaving 6 bases between the germline ends. This clonotype was found many times. As yet, its antigen is unknown. The specimen was axillary lymph node tissue. The sequence came from a female donor with breast cancer. Some clones in this sample may be carry-over from other donors' samples. The gene calls are TRBV5-1 and TRBJ1-2; D gene uncertain. CDR3 coding DNA: TGCGCCAGCAGCTTAAGCACCTATGGCTACACCTTC. It translates to CASSLSTYGYTF.